The 32 T cell receptor beta chains reported below all come from one sample, sequenced in a study of regulatory T cells in long-lasting Graves disease (dated by TCRdb to the early 2020s). Library creation used multiplex PCR. These reads were obtained on an Illumina HiSeq 4000. CDR3 regions were amplified by Arm-PCR with iRepertoire HTBI primers to construct TCR beta libraries. TCRdb ran its own pipeline on the public reads, namely fastp trimming at Q25 and MiXCR clone calling, and kept in-frame beta chains. Every distinct CDR3 protein forms one entry, paired with its most common genes and DNA. Counted in this sample were under 300,000 distinct CDR3 sequences; about 20% of them appeared once. Roughly 15% of the sample is held by the ten biggest clonotypes. This specimen's time point label, per the study, means: newly diagnosed GD, antithyroid drugs for less than 3 months. For both TCR sequencing and RNA sequencing, RNA was extracted from PBMCs in TRIzol.

These same data were also listed under a study on T cells in Graves' hyperthyroidism and ophthalmopathy.

The sample in question was peripheral blood mononuclear cells (PBMCs), obtained at new diagnosis, from a patient treated with antithyroid drugs. The receptors here all came from a woman aged 30 to 39 with Graves disease. Donor details come from another sample of the same person, matched by shared clones.

The genes are TRBV20-1 and TRBJ1-2; TRBD1 matches 8 bases. Germline assignment: CDR1 DFQATT and CDR2 SNEGSKA (reference sequence). V shed 4 bases and J 8 bases; nucleotides not matched to a gene: 9. CDR3 length: 13 amino acids. The DNA for the CDR3 is TGCAGTGCTACCCAGACAGGGGCGAGAGGCTACACCTTC. This encodes CSATQTGARGYTF.

The chain has TRBV6-1 and TRBJ1-5, with D tentatively TRBD1 (5 bases). This CDR3 has 15 residues. From germline, CDR1 is MNHNS and CDR2 SASEGT. Trimming took 7 bases from V and 3 from J, leaving 16 bases between them. The CDR3 nucleotides are TGTGCCAGCAAGTTCTCAGGGCTATCCAATCAGCCCCAGCATTTT. Protein: CASKFSGLSNQPQHF.

This clonotype was counted only a few times. A much larger clone is a single base away; this may be a read error. The chain uses TRBV27 and TRBJ2-2; D gene unclear. Trimming left V 3 bases short and J 3 bases short, with 2 bases between. There are 12 residues in the CDR3. The germline CDR1 and CDR2 sequences are MNHEY and SMNVEV (reference sequence). The CDR3 loop reads CASSFYTGELFF. As DNA, the CDR3 is TGTGCCAGCAGTTTTTACACCGGGGAGCTGTTTTTT.

The V and J genes are TRBV27 and TRBJ1-5; D may be TRBD1 (5 bases). The CDR3 length is 15 residues. The V gene lost 2 bases and the J gene lost 7 bases, with 15 bases spanning the gap. Looked up from germline, CDR1 is MNHEY and CDR2 is SMNVEV (reference sequence). CDR3 sequence (DNA): TGTGCCAGCAGTTTAACTGGGCAGGGTGGACAGCCCCAGCATTTT. Amino acid sequence: CASSLTGQGGQPQHF.

The chain recombines TRBV20-1 with TRBJ2-5, with 10 bases that match TRBD2. The V gene's germline CDR1 is DFQATT and CDR2 SNEGSKA (reference sequence). The length of the CDR3 is 17 residues. The J segment lost 5 bases and the V segment lost 5 bases, leaving 17 bases of the junction unmatched. CDR3 region: CSAQPSGAGGPEETQYF. The CDR3 DNA reads as TGCAGTGCTCAGCCCAGTGGAGCGGGGGGGCCAGAGGAGACCCAGTACTTC.

This clonotype was observed at least ten times. The V and J genes are TRBV7-2 and TRBJ2-3, with 13 nucleotides matching TRBD2. CDR3 size: 18 residues. V trimming: 1 base; J trimming: 8 bases; junction bases outside the gene matches: 12. Germline CDR1 and CDR2: SGHTA and FQGNSA. The CDR3 sequence: CASSLGTSGGHGAGTQYF. The DNA for the CDR3 is TGTGCCAGCAGCTTAGGGACTAGCGGGGGCCATGGGGCGGGTACGCAGTATTTT.

V gene TRBV4-1 combines with J gene TRBJ1-4, with D maybe TRBD1 (5 bases). Deletions cut 1 base from V and 8 bases from J, with 11 bases between. Germline V gene lookup returns CDR1 MGHRA and CDR2 YSYEKL. The CDR3 extends over 14 amino acids. In DNA, the CDR3 is TGCGCCAGCAGCCAAGTCAGGGATGGCGAAAAACTGTTTTTT. As protein: CASSQVRDGEKLFF.

This chain links TRBV6-5 with TRBJ2-2; TRBD2 aligns across 7 bases. This CDR3 is 14 amino acids long. From germline, CDR1 is MNHEY and CDR2 SVGAGI. J was trimmed by 6 bases and V by 4 bases; bases with no gene match: 5. Here the CDR3 DNA reads TGTGCCAGCAGTTCCGGACTAGAGGCCGGGGAGCTGTTTTTT. Its translation: CASSSGLEAGELFF.

This clonotype was seen ten or more times. The chain couples TRBV29-1 to TRBJ1-3, with D possibly matching TRBD1 (6 bases). From germline, CDR1 is SQVTM and CDR2 ANQGSEA. The V end was cut by 6 bases, the J end by 8 bases, with 17 bases between. The CDR3 length is 13 residues. This CDR3 reads CSVGTGTGYTIYF. The DNA for the CDR3 is TGCAGCGTGGGCACAGGGACTGGCTACACCATATATTTT.

This clonotype showed up many times. The chain employs TRBV5-1 and TRBJ2-7; the D call may be TRBD1 or TRBD2 (5 bases each). Germline V gene data show CDR1 as SGHRS and CDR2 as YFSETQ. The CDR3 loop spans 12 amino acids. V was clipped by 4 bases and J by 7 bases, with 12 bases between them. Written as DNA, the CDR3 is TGCGCCAGCAGCATCACGGGGCGGGAGCAGTACTTC. Residues: CASSITGREQYF.

This clonotype was recorded at least ten times. The chain combines TRBV6-1 with TRBJ1-5; a possible D gene is TRBD1 (6 bases). Germline values: CDR1 MNHNS, CDR2 SASEGT. The V and J ends lost 6 bases and 10 bases respectively, with 13 bases between them. The CDR3 sequence is 12 residues long. The CDR3: CASRQGWGPQHF. CDR3 DNA: TGTGCCAGCAGACAGGGATGGGGACCCCAGCATTTT.

This clonotype was observed at least ten times. This chain connects TRBV6-1 to TRBJ2-7; D unresolved. V lost 4 bases to trimming and J lost 2 bases, with 12 bases between them. Germline lookup yields CDR1 MNHNS and CDR2 SASEGT. CDR3 length equals 14 residues. The CDR3 here is CASSAAVGTYEQYF. The DNA for the CDR3 is TGTGCCAGCAGTGCGGCCGTGGGGACCTACGAGCAGTACTTC.

This clonotype was detected ten times or more. The chain couples TRBV7-3 to TRBJ2-1; TRBD1 might be the D (6 bases). Trimming removed 1 base from V and 7 bases from J, with 17 bases in between. Germline V lookup: CDR1 SGHTA, CDR2 FQGTGA. This CDR3 is 16 amino acids long. The CDR3 reads CASSLIGPGAGNEQFF. CDR3 sequence (DNA): TGTGCCAGCAGCTTAATCGGCCCAGGGGCGGGTAATGAGCAGTTCTTC.

This clonotype has ten or more counts. The rearrangement links TRBV11-3 to TRBJ1-1, with 7 bases fitting TRBD1. The CDR3 runs 14 residues. V shed 5 bases and J 1 base; nucleotides not matched to a gene: 4. Per the germline V gene, CDR1 is SGHNT and CDR2 is YENEEA. The CDR3 DNA reads TGTGCCAGCAGCCTTCGACAGGGGAACACTGAAGCTTTCTTT. Amino acid sequence: CASSLRQGNTEAFF.

The gene calls are TRBV2 and TRBJ2-1; 8 positions agree with TRBD2. The CDR3 length is 17 residues. Germline CDR1 reads SNHLY; CDR2 reads FYNNEI. Trimming at V came to 5 bases and at J to 8 bases, leaving 17 bases not matched to a gene. CDR3 in DNA: TGTGCCAGCAGTCCTCTACGAGCGGGGGCGGATACCTATGAGCAGTTCTTC. This codes for CASSPLRAGADTYEQFF.

This clonotype came up many times. The gene calls are TRBV3-1 and TRBJ2-7; 8 bases are a match to TRBD1. V lost 3 bases, J lost 2 bases, and 3 bases stayed unmatched. The CDR3 runs to 14 residues. Germline V gene lookup returns CDR1 LGHDT and CDR2 YNNKEL (reference sequence). CDR3 amino acids: CASSQGDRTYEQYF. CDR3 nucleotide sequence: TGTGCCAGCAGCCAGGGGGACAGGACCTACGAGCAGTACTTC.

This clonotype has a count of ten or more. The chain combines TRBV7-2 with TRBJ1-6; D gene ambiguous. The V end was cut by 1 base, the J end by 7 bases, with 8 bases between. This CDR3 contains 14 residues. CDR1 SGHTA and CDR2 FQGNSA come from the germline V gene. The CDR3 region is CASSLVTFNSPLHF. The DNA for the CDR3 is TGTGCCAGCAGCTTAGTCACCTTCAATTCACCCCTCCACTTT.

This clonotype was detected many times. The J gene is TRBJ1-6, the V gene TRBV11-2, with 7 nucleotides matching TRBD1. The CDR3 sequence is 14 residues long. The germline V gene encodes CDR1 SGHAT and CDR2 FQNNGV. The V segment lost 5 bases and the J segment 7 bases; nucleotides outside the gene matches: 5. CDR3 loop: CASSPTGWNSPLHF. As DNA, the CDR3 is TGTGCCAGCAGCCCGACAGGGTGGAATTCACCCCTCCACTTT.

This clonotype has ten or more counts. The rearrangement uses TRBV7-9 and TRBJ2-1; D might be TRBD1 (6 bases). Germline CDR1 reads SEHNR; CDR2 reads FQNEAQ (reference sequence). The CDR3 is 16 residues long. V lost 2 bases, J lost 3 bases, and 14 bases lay in between. CDR3 in DNA: TGTGCCAGCAGCTTAATGCCACAGGGAAGCTACAATGAGCAGTTCTTC. This sequence encodes CASSLMPQGSYNEQFF.

The chain is built from TRBV2 and TRBJ2-1; TRBD2 agrees at 12 bases. V trimming: 4 bases; J trimming: 9 bases; junction bases outside the gene matches: 4. Germline V gene lookup returns CDR1 SNHLY and CDR2 FYNNEI. The CDR3 loop spans 14 amino acids. For the CDR3, the DNA is TGTGCCAGCAGTGGCCTAGCGGGGGGGGCTGAGCAGTTCTTC. Translation: CASSGLAGGAEQFF.

With respect to this clonotype: This may be a read error: a much more frequent sequence differs by one nucleotide. This chain connects TRBV6-2 or TRBV6-3 to TRBJ2-5; unclear D gene. Germline-derived CDR1 and CDR2 are MNHEY and SVGEGT. The CDR3 spans 12 residues. In DNA form, the CDR3 reads TGTGCCAGCTGTTACATAGGAGAGACCCAGTACTTC. This codes for CASCYIGETQYF.

This clonotype was counted between two and nine times. This chain connects TRBV5-4 to TRBJ2-2; D is ambiguous. The CDR3 contains 12 residues. Trimming pared 2 bases from V and 6 bases from J, leaving 5 bases between. Germline V gene sequence: CDR1 SGHNT, CDR2 YYREEE (reference sequence). The CDR3 coding sequence is TGTGCCAGCAGCTTCGGCCCCGGGGAGCTGTTTTTT. It is translated as CASSFGPGELFF.

V gene TRBV7-2 combines with J gene TRBJ1-5; 7 bases fit TRBD1. Trimming at V came to 5 bases and at J to 4 bases, leaving 11 bases not matched to a gene. Germline CDR1 reads SGHTA; CDR2 reads FQGNSA. CDR3 length: 16 residues. The chain's CDR3 is CASSTGQAPRNQPQHF. Written as DNA, the CDR3 is TGTGCCAGCAGCACCGGACAGGCCCCGAGGAATCAGCCCCAGCATTTT.

This clonotype was observed many times. CDR3 residues: CASSQDIGYGELFF. The CDR3, as DNA: TGTGCCAGCAGCCAAGATATAGGATACGGGGAGCTGTTTTTT. The chain combines TRBV14 with TRBJ2-2; D unclear. The CDR3 is 14 residues long. V gave up 0 bases and J gave up 7 bases, with 9 bases separating them. CDR1 is SGHDN, CDR2 FVKESK, per germline.

This clonotype was counted ten times or more. One end of the junction does not line up with germline, which may come from a read error. The gene calls are TRBV5-1 and TRBJ2-1; 9 positions agree with TRBD2. Germline CDR1 reads SGHRS; CDR2 reads YFSETQ. The CDR3 runs 14 residues. The CDR3 DNA is TGTGCCAGCAGCACCGCTAGCGGGGACAATGAGCAGTTCTTC. Translating it yields CASSTASGDNEQFF.

The sample holds many counts of this clonotype. The chain uses TRBV7-2 and TRBJ2-3; TRBD2 agrees at 9 bases. After removal of 5 bases from V and 2 bases from J, the junction contained 8 bases not matched to a gene. The CDR3 loop spans 16 amino acids. The germline CDR1 and CDR2 sequences are SGHTA and FQGNSA. The CDR3 DNA reads TGTGCCAGCAGCGATAGCGGGGGCACCTACACAGATACGCAGTATTTT. Translation: CASSDSGGTYTDTQYF.

The chain carries TRBV19 and TRBJ2-7; D gene uncertain. The CDR3 loop spans 12 amino acids. Trimming pared 5 bases from V and 7 bases from J, leaving 12 bases between. The germline V gene has CDR1 LNHDA and CDR2 SQIVND (reference sequence). CDR3: CASSGPLREQYF. The DNA for the CDR3 is TGTGCCAGTAGTGGGCCCCTAAGGGAGCAGTACTTC.

The chain employs TRBV12-3 or TRBV12-4 and TRBJ2-5, with 12 bases lining up with TRBD1. V gave up 4 bases and J gave up 5 bases; unmatched junction bases: 5. The CDR3 runs 15 residues. CDR3 bases: TGTGCCAGCAGTTGGCGGGACAGGGGGCTCGAGACCCAGTACTTC. Its protein product is CASSWRDRGLETQYF.

This clonotype has ten or more counts. The chain joins TRBV10-3 to TRBJ1-1, with D possibly TRBD1 on 5 matching bases. The V and J ends lost 6 bases and 1 base respectively, with 9 bases between them. This CDR3 has 13 residues. Germline values: CDR1 ENHRY, CDR2 SYGVKD. The CDR3 sequence is CAIRDTSNTEAFF. The DNA of the CDR3 is TGTGCCATCAGGGACACCTCGAACACTGAAGCTTTCTTT.

Many counts were recorded for this clonotype. This chain joins TRBV20-1 and TRBJ1-5; D is undetermined. Looked up from germline, CDR1 is DFQATT and CDR2 is SNEGSKA (reference sequence). The CDR3 length is 14 residues. V lost 4 bases and J lost 7, with 17 bases in between. CDR3 nucleotides: TGCAGTGCTAACCTCGGGTATGGTGGACAGCCCCAGCATTTT. Amino acid sequence: CSANLGYGGQPQHF.

This clonotype has ten or more counts. This sequence joins TRBV20-1 and TRBJ1-4, with D maybe TRBD1 (5 bases). V was trimmed by 1 base and J by 1 base, leaving 16 bases between them. CDR3 size: 17 residues. In germline, CDR1 is DFQATT, CDR2 SNEGSKA (reference sequence). CDR3 loop: CSARGTTGAGTNEKLFF. The CDR3 coding sequence is TGCAGTGCTAGAGGGACTACAGGCGCGGGAACTAATGAAAAACTGTTTTTT.

The DNA of the CDR3 is TGCGCCAGCAGCAGGACGACATACGGAAACACCATATATTTT. Amino acid sequence: CASSRTTYGNTIYF. The chain joins TRBV5-1 to TRBJ1-3; D is ambiguous. The V and J ends lost 4 bases and 4 bases respectively, with 12 bases between them. CDR3 length: 14 amino acids. CDR1 and CDR2 from the germline V gene are SGHRS and YFSETQ.